The 32 T cell receptor beta chains given below trace back to one sample, sequenced in a study of cytomegalovirus exposure and HLA in healthy donors (dated by TCRdb to about 2017). The library was obtained by the immunoSEQ multiplex PCR assay. The multiplex PCR relied on a mix of 60 forward primers for TCR Vbeta segments and 13 reverse primers for TCR Jbeta segments. TCRdb provides this immuneACCESS table in a form limited to in-frame rearrangements. Some clones are lacking; in checked studies, under half of them reflect an unresolved V gene, and why the rest are absent is not known. This sample lists 150,000 to 200,000 clones; roughly four fifths were detected once. The top ten clones comprise 0.95% to 1.1% of the sample. Sequencing input: PBMCs. These receptors came from a middle-aged woman in good health and CMV-seronegative.

V usage is TRBV28 and J usage is TRBJ2-1; D is possibly TRBD2 (5 bases). Germline loops: CDR1 MDHEN, CDR2 SYDVKM. CDR3 length equals 15 residues. V shed 4 bases and J shed 4 bases, with 14 bases lying between them. The CDR3, as DNA: TGTGCCAGCAGTTCCCCGGACTCCCTTTACAATGAGCAGTTCTTC. It is translated as CASSSPDSLYNEQFF.

The CDR3 loop is CASSQGNSNQETQYF. CDR3 nucleotides: TGTGCCAGCAGCCAAGGGAACAGCAACCAAGAGACCCAGTACTTC. The genes are TRBV14 and TRBJ2-5, with D hard to call. The germline V and J ends were trimmed by 1 base and 0 bases, with 9 bases remaining between them. The length of the CDR3 is 15 residues. Germline V CDR1 and CDR2: SGHDN, FVKESK.

This chain connects TRBV6-4 to TRBJ2-1; a possible D gene is TRBD1 (6 bases). The CDR3 length is 17 residues. Trimming removed 3 bases from V and 0 bases from J, with 15 bases in between. Germline values: CDR1 MRHNA, CDR2 SNTAGT. The CDR3 DNA follows: TGTGCCAGCAGTGATTCCCAAGGGGGAGACTCCTACAATGAGCAGTTCTTC. Translation gives CASSDSQGGDSYNEQFF.

The V gene is TRBV6-1, the J gene TRBJ2-7; 11 nucleotides align to TRBD2. CDR1 and CDR2 from the germline V gene are MNHNS and SASEGT. V was pared by 8 bases and J by 6 bases, with 9 bases of the junction left unmatched. CDR3 length: 14 amino acids. DNA of the CDR3: TGTGCCAGCTGCCTTAGCGGGAGGGCCGTCGAGCAGTACTTC. Translating it yields CASCLSGRAVEQYF.

This rearrangement joins TRBV11-2 to TRBJ2-7; tentatively, D is TRBD1 (6 bases). V lost 2 bases to trimming and J lost 2 bases, with 16 bases between them. In germline, CDR1 is SGHAT, CDR2 FQNNGV. CDR3 length: 16 amino acids. CDR3 sequence (DNA): TGTGCCAGCAGCTTACTTACACTGGACAGAACCTACGAGCAGTACTTC. Translated: CASSLLTLDRTYEQYF.

CDR3 DNA: TGTGCCAGCAGGAGGGCGGAAGAGGAGCTGTTTTTT. Translation: CASRRAEEELFF. This sequence joins TRBV9 and TRBJ2-2; possible D gene TRBD2, 5 bases. The CDR3 spans 12 residues. Trimming left V 5 bases short and J 10 bases short, with 12 bases between. Germline V gene data show CDR1 as SGDLS and CDR2 as YYNGEE.

The chain combines TRBV6-5 with TRBJ2-7, with 7 bases aligning to TRBD1. Germline CDR1 and CDR2: MNHEY and SVGAGI. This CDR3 spans 14 amino acids. The ends lost 6 bases at V and 5 bases at J; junction bases unmatched: 10. The CDR3 DNA reads TGTGCCAGCAGACCCCCCAAGGGGGCAGACGAGCAGTACTTC. Its translation: CASRPPKGADEQYF.

The chain is built from TRBV12-5 and TRBJ2-3; 12 bases are a match to TRBD2. J lost 4 bases, V lost 1 base, and 0 bases had no gene match. The CDR3 totals 15 residues. The V gene's germline CDR1 is LGHNT and CDR2 FRNRAP. The CDR3 loop is CASGLGLAGADTQYF. CDR3 bases: TGTGCTAGTGGTTTGGGACTAGCGGGGGCAGATACGCAGTATTTT. The complete variable domain, with remaining parts taken from reference TRBV12-5 and TRBJ2-3, reads DARVTQTPRHKVTEMGQEVTMRCQPILGHNTVFWYRQTMMQGLELLAYFRNRAPLDDSGMPKDRFSAEMPDATLATLKIQPSEPRDSAVYFCASGLGLAGADTQYFGPGTRLTVL.

The chain recombines TRBV13 with TRBJ1-3, with D unresolved. From germline, CDR1 is PRHDT and CDR2 FYEKMQ (reference sequence). The CDR3 loop spans 15 amino acids. V dropped 0 bases and J dropped 0 bases, with 6 bases sitting between them. CDR3 region: CASSLGLSSGNTIYF. The CDR3 DNA sequence: TGTGCCAGCAGCTTAGGCCTCAGCTCTGGAAACACCATATATTTT.

This chain connects TRBV30 to TRBJ2-1; no firm D call. Germline loops: CDR1 GTSNPN, CDR2 SVGIG (reference sequence). This CDR3 has 11 residues. V lost 3 bases and J 4 bases, leaving 4 bases between the germline ends. The CDR3 DNA is TGTGCCTGGAGCGGGTACAATGAGCAGTTCTTC. Amino acids: CAWSGYNEQFF.

The rearrangement joins TRBV6-1 to TRBJ2-3; D might be TRBD1 (5 bases). The CDR3 sequence is 14 residues long. Per germline, CDR1 MNHNS and CDR2 SASEGT. Deletions cut 7 bases from V and 1 base from J, with 12 bases between. The CDR3 DNA is TGTGCCAGCAATCCCCAGGGCCGCACAGATACGCAGTATTTT. It encodes CASNPQGRTDTQYF.

The chain has TRBV9 and TRBJ2-5, with D tentatively TRBD2 (6 bases). Germline values: CDR1 SGDLS, CDR2 YYNGEE. This CDR3 has 14 amino acids. V was pared by 5 bases and J by 1 base, with 12 bases between. The CDR3 region is CASSTGATQETQYF. CDR3 bases: TGTGCCAGCAGTACGGGAGCAACCCAAGAGACCCAGTACTTC.

The chain carries TRBV13 and TRBJ2-3; 7 bases agree with TRBD2. V lost 6 bases, J lost 0 bases, and 6 bases stayed unmatched. Per the germline V gene, CDR1 is PRHDT and CDR2 is FYEKMQ (reference sequence). The CDR3 contains 15 residues. DNA for the CDR3: TGTGCCAGCAGGTGGGCGGGAGATAGCACAGATACGCAGTATTTT. It encodes CASRWAGDSTDTQYF. The full variable domain, rest sourced from reference TRBV13 and TRBJ2-3, is AAGVIQSPRHLIKEKRETATLKCYPIPRHDTVYWYQQGPGQDPQFLISFYEKMQSDKGSIPDRFSAQQFSDYHSELNMSSLELGDSALYFCASRWAGDSTDTQYFGPGTRLTVL.

A word on this clone: At the DNA level, this CDR3 is encoded by other sequences in the same sample as well. The chain has TRBV30 and TRBJ2-7; maybe TRBD1 (6 bases). V was shortened by 0 bases and J by 4 bases, with 7 bases between the two germline ends. Germline V gives CDR1 GTSNPN, CDR2 SVGIG (reference sequence). This CDR3 is built from 12 residues. This CDR3 is CAWSVTGYEQYF. DNA for the CDR3: TGTGCCTGGAGTGTAACAGGGTACGAGCAGTACTTC.

The chain couples TRBV5-6 to TRBJ2-5; a weak D match, TRBD2 (6 bases). Between the trimmed V and J ends, which lost 0 bases and 5 bases, there was a span of 20 bases. Germline-derived CDR1 and CDR2 are SGHDT and YYEEEE. This CDR3 is 17 amino acids long. The CDR3 loop is CASSLGFRVWGVETQYF. The CDR3, as DNA: TGTGCCAGCAGCTTGGGTTTCAGGGTCTGGGGGGTGGAGACCCAGTACTTC. Variable domain in full (rest from reference TRBV5-6 and TRBJ2-5): DAGVTQSPTHLIKTRGQQVTLRCSPKSGHDTVSWYQQALGQGPQFIFQYYEEEERQRGNFPDRFSGHQFPNYSSELNVNALLLGDSALYLCASSLGFRVWGVETQYFGPGTRLLVL.

The J gene is TRBJ2-1, the V gene TRBV2; possibly TRBD2 for D (5 bases). The CDR3 loop spans 13 amino acids. Germline V gives CDR1 SNHLY, CDR2 FYNNEI. The V and J ends lost 7 bases and 3 bases respectively, with 10 bases between them. The CDR3 reads CASNGGLYNEQFF. CDR3 coding DNA: TGTGCCAGCAATGGCGGGCTCTACAATGAGCAGTTCTTC.

This chain links TRBV7-9 with TRBJ2-3, with 11 bases matching TRBD2. The CDR3 is 15 residues long. The V segment lost 4 bases and the J segment 4 bases; nucleotides outside the gene matches: 4. The germline V gene has CDR1 SEHNR and CDR2 FQNEAQ (reference sequence). The chain's CDR3 is CASSSTSGRADTQYF. As DNA, the CDR3 is TGTGCCAGCAGCTCCACTAGCGGGAGAGCAGATACGCAGTATTTT.

This rearrangement joins TRBV14 to TRBJ2-1; D remains ambiguous. The CDR3 loop spans 13 amino acids. V was clipped by 1 base and J by 11 bases, with 12 bases between them. CDR1 and CDR2 from the germline V gene are SGHDN and FVKESK. The CDR3 here is CASSQVIPLKQFF. The CDR3 DNA is TGTGCCAGCAGCCAAGTCATACCCCTAAAGCAGTTCTTC. The full variable domain, rest sourced from reference TRBV14 and TRBJ2-1, is EAGVTQFPSHSVIEKGQTVTLRCDPISGHDNLYWYRRVMGKEIKFLLHFVKESKQDESGMPNNRFLAERTGGTYSTLKVQPAELEDSGVYFCASSQVIPLKQFFGPGTRLTVL.

In this sample, this clone turned up a few times. The V call is TRBV9, the J call TRBJ2-5, with a weak D call TRBD2 (6 bases). Germline V gene lookup returns CDR1 SGDLS and CDR2 YYNGEE. V lost 0 bases to trimming and J lost 4 bases, with 13 bases between them. This CDR3 is 15 amino acids long. The CDR3 sequence: CASSVVGGGVETQYF. Written as DNA, the CDR3 is TGTGCCAGCAGCGTAGTCGGGGGAGGCGTAGAGACCCAGTACTTC.

The chain uses TRBV18 and TRBJ1-1; D remains unclear. V was shortened by 3 bases and J by 6 bases, with 17 bases between the two germline ends. The CDR3 length is 15 residues. Germline V gene data show CDR1 as KGHSH and CDR2 as LQKENI. The CDR3 here is CASSPERDITAEAFF. The CDR3 coding sequence is TGTGCCAGCTCACCGGAAAGAGACATTACGGCTGAAGCTTTCTTT.

V gene TRBV30 combines with J gene TRBJ2-7; TRBD2 matches 15 bases. Germline V gene lookup returns CDR1 GTSNPN and CDR2 SVGIG (reference sequence). This CDR3 comprises 17 residues. The V segment lost 2 bases and the J segment 4 bases; nucleotides outside the gene matches: 9. CDR3 residues: CAWSPTRTSGRAYEQYF. CDR3 in DNA: TGTGCCTGGAGTCCTACTCGGACTAGCGGGAGGGCGTACGAGCAGTACTTC.

The chain recombines TRBV15 with TRBJ2-1, with 12 bases identical to TRBD2. The J segment lost 8 bases and the V segment lost 3 bases, leaving 17 bases of the junction unmatched. This CDR3 spans 19 amino acids. Germline V gene lookup returns CDR1 LNHNV and CDR2 YYDKDF (reference sequence). The CDR3 DNA follows: TGTGCCACCAGCAGGAAGAGAGTCCTAGCGGGAGGGCCTCTAGATGAGCAGTTCTTC. Encoded protein: CATSRKRVLAGGPLDEQFF. Drawing the rest from reference TRBV15 and TRBJ2-1, the complete variable domain is DAMVIQNPRYQVTQFGKPVTLSCSQTLNHNVMYWYQQKSSQAPKLLFHYYDKDFNNEADTPDNFQSRRPNTSFCFLDIRSPGLGDTAMYLCATSRKRVLAGGPLDEQFFGPGTRLTVL.

This CDR3 reads CASNGLAGNLYNEQFF. The CDR3 region has the DNA TGTGCCAGCAACGGACTAGCGGGAAATCTGTACAATGAGCAGTTCTTC. The chain recombines TRBV2 with TRBJ2-1; 12 bases map to TRBD2. V lost 7 bases and J lost 4; bases outside the gene matches: 8. The CDR3 has 16 amino acids. The germline gives CDR1 SNHLY, CDR2 FYNNEI.

The chain joins TRBV6-1 to TRBJ2-7, with D perhaps TRBD2 (7 bases). Germline V gene lookup returns CDR1 MNHNS and CDR2 SASEGT. The CDR3 contains 17 residues. V dropped 2 bases and J dropped 3 bases, with 20 bases sitting between them. CDR3 bases: TGTGCCAGCAGTGAAATCCTGGGGCGGGGGCTAGTCTACGAGCAGTACTTC. Residues: CASSEILGRGLVYEQYF.

V is TRBV12-5 and J is TRBJ2-6; D is possibly TRBD2 (5 bases). Germline V gene data show CDR1 as LGHNT and CDR2 as FRNRAP. The CDR3 has 15 residues. Trimming took 6 bases from V and 2 from J, leaving 11 bases between them. The CDR3 spells CASGKGVPGANVLTF. CDR3 in DNA: TGTGCTAGTGGAAAGGGAGTCCCTGGGGCCAACGTCCTGACTTTC.

V is TRBV10-3 and J is TRBJ2-1; 7 bases are a match to TRBD2. CDR1 and CDR2 from the germline V gene are ENHRY and SYGVKD. The CDR3 extends over 14 amino acids. Germline trimming cut 8 bases from V and 4 bases from J; bases unmatched to any gene: 8. Here the CDR3 reads CAIRGGTDYNEQFF. In DNA form, the CDR3 reads TGTGCCATCCGCGGGGGTACGGATTACAATGAGCAGTTCTTC.

This clone was counted only a few times. The chain links TRBV7-9 to TRBJ2-5; D is unclear. Deletions cut 3 bases from V and 4 bases from J, with 6 bases between. The V gene's germline CDR1 is SEHNR and CDR2 FQNEAQ (reference sequence). This CDR3 comprises 12 residues. CDR3 sequence reads: CASSFPLETQYF. The CDR3, as DNA: TGTGCCAGCAGCTTCCCCTTAGAGACCCAGTACTTC.

The chain carries TRBV19 and TRBJ1-4, with 9 bases matching TRBD1. The CDR3 consists of 13 residues. V dropped 8 bases and J dropped 10; count of bases not matched to a gene: 8. Germline V gene lookup returns CDR1 LNHDA and CDR2 SQIVND (reference sequence). CDR3 loop: CASAGTGNAKLFF. The CDR3 bases are TGTGCCAGTGCCGGGACAGGGAACGCAAAACTGTTTTTT.

The chain carries TRBV2 and TRBJ2-6, with TRBD1 matching over 9 bases. J was trimmed by 0 bases and V by 5 bases; bases with no gene match: 5. Germline V gene sequence: CDR1 SNHLY, CDR2 FYNNEI. The CDR3 spans 17 residues. This CDR3 is CASSTGGSYSGANVLTF. The CDR3 DNA reads as TGTGCCAGCAGTACAGGGGGCTCCTACTCTGGGGCCAACGTCCTGACTTTC. Full variable domain (remainder filled in from reference TRBV2 and TRBJ2-6): EPEVTQTPSHQVTQMGQEVILRCVPISNHLYFYWYRQILGQKVEFLVSFYNNEISEKSEIFDDQFSVERPDGSNFTLKIRSTKLEDSAMYFCASSTGGSYSGANVLTFGAGSRLTVL.

J is TRBJ2-1 and V is TRBV9; a possible D gene is TRBD2 (6 bases). This CDR3 contains 13 residues. Germline lookup yields CDR1 SGDLS and CDR2 YYNGEE. Trimming left V 6 bases short and J 9 bases short, with 16 bases between. The CDR3 loop is CASNPGASGEQFF. In nucleotides, the CDR3 is TGTGCCAGCAACCCGGGAGCCTCGGGTGAGCAGTTCTTC.

The chain's CDR3 is CASSPGVAALEQYF. In DNA, the CDR3 is TGTGCCAGCAGCCCGGGGGTAGCGGCCCTGGAGCAGTACTTC. V gene TRBV11-2 combines with J gene TRBJ2-7, with D perhaps TRBD2 (6 bases). The germline V gene has CDR1 SGHAT and CDR2 FQNNGV. V was shortened by 5 bases and J by 7 bases, with 18 bases between the two germline ends. The CDR3 length is 14 residues.

This sequence joins TRBV7-6 and TRBJ2-1; D remains unclear. This CDR3 comprises 13 residues. V gave up 0 bases and J gave up 5 bases, with 5 bases separating them. Looked up from germline, CDR1 is SGHVS and CDR2 is FNYEAQ. The CDR3 protein is CASSLALNNEQFF. DNA for the CDR3: TGTGCCAGCAGCTTAGCACTTAACAATGAGCAGTTCTTC. The full variable domain, its missing parts supplied by reference TRBV7-6 and TRBJ2-1, is GAGVSQSPRYKVTKRGQDVALRCDPISGHVSLYWYRQALGQGPEFLTYFNYEAQQDKSGLPNDRFSAERPEGSISTLTIQRTEQRDSAMYRCASSLALNNEQFFGPGTRLTVL.